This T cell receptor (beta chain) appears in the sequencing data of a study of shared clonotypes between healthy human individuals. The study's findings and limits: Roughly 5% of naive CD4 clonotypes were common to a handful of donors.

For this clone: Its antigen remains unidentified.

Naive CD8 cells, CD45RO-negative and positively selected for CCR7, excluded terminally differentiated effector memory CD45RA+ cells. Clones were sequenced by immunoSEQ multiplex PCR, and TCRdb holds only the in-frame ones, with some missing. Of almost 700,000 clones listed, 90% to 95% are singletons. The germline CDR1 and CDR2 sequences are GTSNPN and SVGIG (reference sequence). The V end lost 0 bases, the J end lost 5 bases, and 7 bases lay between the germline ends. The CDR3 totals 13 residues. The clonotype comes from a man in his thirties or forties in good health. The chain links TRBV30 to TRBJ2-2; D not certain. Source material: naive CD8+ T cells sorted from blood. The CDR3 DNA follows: TGTGCCTGGAGTGTAACAGAGACCGGGGAGCTGTTTTTT. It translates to CAWSVTETGELFF.